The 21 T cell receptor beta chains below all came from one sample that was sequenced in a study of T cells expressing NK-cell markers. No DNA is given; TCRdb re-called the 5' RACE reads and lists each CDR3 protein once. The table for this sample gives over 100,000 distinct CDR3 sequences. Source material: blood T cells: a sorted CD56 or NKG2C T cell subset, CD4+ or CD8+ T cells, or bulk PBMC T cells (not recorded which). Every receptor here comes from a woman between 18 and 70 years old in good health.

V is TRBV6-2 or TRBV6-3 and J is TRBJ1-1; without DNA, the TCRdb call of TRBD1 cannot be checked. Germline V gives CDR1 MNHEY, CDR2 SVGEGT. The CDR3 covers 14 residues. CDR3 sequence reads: CASTQTGVNTEAFF.

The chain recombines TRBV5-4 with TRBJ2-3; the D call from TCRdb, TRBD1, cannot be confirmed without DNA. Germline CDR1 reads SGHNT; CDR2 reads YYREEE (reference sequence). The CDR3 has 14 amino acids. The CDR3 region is CASSSRQSTDTQYF.

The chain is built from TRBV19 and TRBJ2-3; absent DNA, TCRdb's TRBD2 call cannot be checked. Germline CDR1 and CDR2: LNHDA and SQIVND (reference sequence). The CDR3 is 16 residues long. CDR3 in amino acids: CASRLWGGDSTDTQYF.

The CDR3 loop reads CSANSVHSGNTIYF. The V call is TRBV20-1, the J call TRBJ1-3. The CDR3 is 14 residues long. Germline lookup yields CDR1 DFQATT and CDR2 SNEGSKA (reference sequence).

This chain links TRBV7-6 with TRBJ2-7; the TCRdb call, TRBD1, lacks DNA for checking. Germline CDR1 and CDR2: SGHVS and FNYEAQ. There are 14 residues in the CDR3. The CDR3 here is CASSHSTGGYEQYF.

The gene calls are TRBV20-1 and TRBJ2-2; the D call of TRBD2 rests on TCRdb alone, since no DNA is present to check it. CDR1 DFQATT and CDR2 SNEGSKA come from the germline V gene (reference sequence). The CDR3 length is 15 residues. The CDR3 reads CSAELAGMNTGELFF.

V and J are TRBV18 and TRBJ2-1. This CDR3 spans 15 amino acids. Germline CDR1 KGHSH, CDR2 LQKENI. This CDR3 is CASSPVGYSYNEQFF.

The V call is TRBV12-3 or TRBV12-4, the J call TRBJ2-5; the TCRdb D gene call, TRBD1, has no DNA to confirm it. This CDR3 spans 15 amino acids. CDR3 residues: CASSSAGQGWETQYF.

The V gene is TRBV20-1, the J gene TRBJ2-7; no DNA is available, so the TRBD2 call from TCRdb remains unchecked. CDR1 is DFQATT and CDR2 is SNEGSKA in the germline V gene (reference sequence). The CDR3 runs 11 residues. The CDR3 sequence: CSDGSLYEQYF.

CDR3 residues: CASSYYATNEKLFF. This chain connects TRBV6-5 to TRBJ1-4. Per the germline V gene, CDR1 is MNHEY and CDR2 is SVGAGI. The CDR3 has 14 amino acids.

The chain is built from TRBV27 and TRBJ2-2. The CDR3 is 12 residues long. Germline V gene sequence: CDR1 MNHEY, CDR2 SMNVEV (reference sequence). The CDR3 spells CASSAESRELFF.

CDR3 sequence reads: CASSLGRRGGPYNEQFF. The J gene is TRBJ2-1, the V gene TRBV27; there is no DNA to check the TCRdb D call of TRBD1. The V gene's germline CDR1 is MNHEY and CDR2 SMNVEV (reference sequence). This CDR3 has 17 residues.

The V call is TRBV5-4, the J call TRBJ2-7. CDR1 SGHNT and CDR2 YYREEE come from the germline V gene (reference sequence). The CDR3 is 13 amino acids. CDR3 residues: CASSLGGNYEQYF.

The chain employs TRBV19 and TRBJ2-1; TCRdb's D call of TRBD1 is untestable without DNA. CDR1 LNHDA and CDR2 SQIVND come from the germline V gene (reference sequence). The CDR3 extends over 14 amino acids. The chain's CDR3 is CASRGAALWDEQFF.

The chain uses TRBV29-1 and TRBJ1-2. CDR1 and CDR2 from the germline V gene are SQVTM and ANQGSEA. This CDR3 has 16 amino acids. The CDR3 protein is CSVEEDAGPANYGYTF.

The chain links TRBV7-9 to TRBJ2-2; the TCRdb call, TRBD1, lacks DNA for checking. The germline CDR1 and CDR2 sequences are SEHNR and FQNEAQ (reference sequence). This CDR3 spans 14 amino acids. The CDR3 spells CASQDREPTGELFF.

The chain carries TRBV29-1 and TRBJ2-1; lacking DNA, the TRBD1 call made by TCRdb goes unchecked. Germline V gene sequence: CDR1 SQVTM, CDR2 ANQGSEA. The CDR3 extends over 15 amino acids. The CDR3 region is CSVPPRLSSYNEQFF.

The CDR3: CASSPGLGVNIQYF. The J gene is TRBJ2-4, the V gene TRBV7-3; there is no DNA to check the TCRdb D call of TRBD2. This CDR3 spans 14 amino acids. Looked up from germline, CDR1 is SGHTA and CDR2 is FQGTGA.

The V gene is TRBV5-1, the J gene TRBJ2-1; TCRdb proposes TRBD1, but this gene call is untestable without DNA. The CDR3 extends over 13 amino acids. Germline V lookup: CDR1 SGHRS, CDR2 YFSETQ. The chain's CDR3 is CASSAGQVNEQFF.

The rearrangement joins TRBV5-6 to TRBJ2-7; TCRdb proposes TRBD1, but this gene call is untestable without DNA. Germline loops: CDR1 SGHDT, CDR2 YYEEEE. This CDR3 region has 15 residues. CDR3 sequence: CASTQRQVIPYEQYF.

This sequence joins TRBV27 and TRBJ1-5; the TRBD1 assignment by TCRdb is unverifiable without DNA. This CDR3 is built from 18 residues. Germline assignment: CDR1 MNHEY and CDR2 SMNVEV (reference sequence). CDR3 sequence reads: CASSSQGGTAYSNQPQHF.